Shown below are 10 T cell receptor beta chains from a single sample sequenced in a study of shared clonotypes between healthy human individuals. Sequencing was performed with immunoSEQ multiplex PCR; in TCRdb, only in-frame clones are kept and a portion is missing. The sample lists 2.3 million or so clones, approximately 93% seen once, with 0.39% in the top ten. Sequencing was carried out using naive CD4+ T cells from PBMCs. As to subset: CD45RA+ positively selected. Source of these receptors: a man between 18 and 29 years old in good health. Some clones in this sample may be carry-over from other donors' samples.

This clone came up a few times. The V and J genes are TRBV12-5 and TRBJ1-2; a weak D match, TRBD1 (6 bases). The CDR3 consists of 13 residues. Trimming removed 5 bases at V and 8 bases at J, with 15 bases between. Germline V CDR1 and CDR2: LGHNT, FRNRAP. The DNA of the CDR3 is TGTGCTAGTGGTATCCAGGGGTCTAGAGGCTACACCTTC. Residues: CASGIQGSRGYTF.

In the case of this clone: Within the sample, other DNA sequences also encode this same CDR3. This chain links TRBV5-1 with TRBJ2-4, with D possibly matching TRBD1 (5 bases). This CDR3 has 13 residues. CDR1 and CDR2 (germline): SGHRS, YFSETQ. V lost 0 bases and J 5 bases, leaving 6 bases between the germline ends. The CDR3 loop is CASSLGQQNIQYF. CDR3 DNA: TGCGCCAGCAGCTTGGGACAGCAAAACATTCAGTACTTC.

V is TRBV5-1 and J is TRBJ2-7; 7 bases map to TRBD1. Trimming removed 0 bases from V and 7 bases from J; junction bases left unmatched: 10. CDR1 is SGHRS and CDR2 is YFSETQ in the germline V gene. This CDR3 spans 15 amino acids. CDR3 sequence: CASSLDRQGLEEQYF. As DNA, the CDR3 is TGCGCCAGCAGCTTGGATCGACAGGGATTAGAAGAGCAGTACTTC.

V gene TRBV27 combines with J gene TRBJ1-2, with TRBD1 matching over 9 bases. V lost 6 bases to trimming and J lost 8 bases; unmatched junction nucleotides: 4. Germline V gene lookup returns CDR1 MNHEY and CDR2 SMNVEV (reference sequence). The CDR3 length is 12 residues. The CDR3, as DNA: TGTGCCAGCAGACCTGGACAGGGGGGCTACACCTTC. The encoded protein is CASRPGQGGYTF.

The CDR3 DNA follows: TGTGCCAGCAGACCGCCACGCGGGGAGCTGTTTTTT. It yields the protein CASRPPRGELFF. The chain combines TRBV6-5 with TRBJ2-2, with D unclear. From germline, CDR1 is MNHEY and CDR2 SVGAGI. The CDR3 runs 12 residues. The V end was cut by 6 bases, the J end by 7 bases, with 9 bases between.

The rearrangement links TRBV19 to TRBJ1-5; the D is unclear. The CDR3 covers 14 residues. The germline V and J ends were trimmed by 4 bases and 5 bases, with 12 bases remaining between them. Germline lookup yields CDR1 LNHDA and CDR2 SQIVND (reference sequence). Here the CDR3 reads CASSRQVGDQPQHF. CDR3 nucleotide sequence: TGTGCCAGTAGTAGGCAGGTTGGGGATCAGCCCCAGCATTTT.

The chain carries TRBV7-2 and TRBJ2-7; TRBD2 agrees at 10 bases. The V gene's germline CDR1 is SGHTA and CDR2 FQGNSA. V was clipped by 1 base and J by 3 bases; unmatched bases: 3. The CDR3 consists of 15 residues. CDR3 in amino acids: CASSLVLAGVYEQYF. CDR3 bases: TGTGCCAGCAGCTTAGTTCTAGCGGGAGTCTACGAGCAGTACTTC.

The chain links TRBV4-1 to TRBJ2-1; TRBD2 matches at 9 bases. Germline V gene sequence: CDR1 MGHRA, CDR2 YSYEKL. The CDR3 is 16 residues long. J lost 6 bases, V lost 5 bases, and 11 bases had no gene match. This chain's CDR3 is CASSSPGTSPTNEQFF. The CDR3 DNA reads as TGCGCCAGCAGCTCTCCCGGGACTAGCCCTACCAATGAGCAGTTCTTC.

V is TRBV7-9 and J is TRBJ2-4, with D possibly TRBD1 on 5 matching bases. Trimming cost V 3 bases and J 9 bases, with 15 bases left between them. Germline CDR1 and CDR2: SEHNR and FQNEAQ (reference sequence). CDR3 length equals 14 residues. The CDR3 nucleotides read TGTGCCAGCAGCTTTTCAGGGAAGTTAAGCATTCAGTACTTC. It translates to CASSFSGKLSIQYF.

CDR3 amino acids: CASSPRKLPGLYEQYF. For the CDR3, the DNA is TGTGCCAGCAGCCCCAGAAAACTACCCGGTCTCTACGAGCAGTACTTC. The chain couples TRBV7-2 to TRBJ2-7, with no clear D. The CDR3 runs to 16 residues. Germline lookup yields CDR1 SGHTA and CDR2 FQGNSA. V lost 5 bases and J lost 3, with 20 bases in between.